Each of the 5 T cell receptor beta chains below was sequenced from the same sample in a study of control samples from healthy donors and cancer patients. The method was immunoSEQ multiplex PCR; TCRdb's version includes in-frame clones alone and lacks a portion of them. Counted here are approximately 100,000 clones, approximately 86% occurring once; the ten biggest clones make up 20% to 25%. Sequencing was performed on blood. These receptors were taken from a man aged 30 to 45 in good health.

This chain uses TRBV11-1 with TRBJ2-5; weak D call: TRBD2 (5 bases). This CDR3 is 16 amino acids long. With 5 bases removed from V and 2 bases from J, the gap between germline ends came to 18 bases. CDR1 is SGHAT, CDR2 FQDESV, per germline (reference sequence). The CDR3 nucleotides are TGTGCCAGCAGCCTGGACTCCGAATCTTATCAAGAGACCCAGTACTTC. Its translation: CASSLDSESYQETQYF.

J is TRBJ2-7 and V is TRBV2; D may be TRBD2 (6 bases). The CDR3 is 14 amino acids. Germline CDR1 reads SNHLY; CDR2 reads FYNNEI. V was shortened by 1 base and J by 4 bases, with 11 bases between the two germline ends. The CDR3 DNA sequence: TGTGCCAGCAGTGAAGGCCGGGGAGGATACGAGCAGTACTTC. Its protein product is CASSEGRGGYEQYF. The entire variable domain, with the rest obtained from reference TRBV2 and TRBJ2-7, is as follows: EPEVTQTPSHQVTQMGQEVILRCVPISNHLYFYWYRQILGQKVEFLVSFYNNEISEKSEIFDDQFSVERPDGSNFTLKIRSTKLEDSAMYFCASSEGRGGYEQYFGPGTRLTVT.

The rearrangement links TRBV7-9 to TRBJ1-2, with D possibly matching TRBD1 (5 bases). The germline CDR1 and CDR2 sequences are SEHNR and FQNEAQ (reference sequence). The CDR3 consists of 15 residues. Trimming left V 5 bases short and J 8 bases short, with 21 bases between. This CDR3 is CASSPTGPRLNGYTF. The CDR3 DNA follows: TGTGCCAGCAGCCCTACGGGACCCAGGTTAAACGGCTACACCTTC.

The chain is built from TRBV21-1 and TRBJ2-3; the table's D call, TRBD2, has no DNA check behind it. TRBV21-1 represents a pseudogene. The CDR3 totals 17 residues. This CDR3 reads CASSLMGLAVMRDTQYF. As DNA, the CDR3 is TGTGCCAGCAGCCTGATGGGACTAGCCGTCATGAGAGATACGCAGTATTTT.

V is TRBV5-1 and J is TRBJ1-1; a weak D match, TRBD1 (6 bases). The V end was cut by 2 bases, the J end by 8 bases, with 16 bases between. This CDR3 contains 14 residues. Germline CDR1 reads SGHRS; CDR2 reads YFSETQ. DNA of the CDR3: TGCGCCAGCAGCTTAGCACAGGGCGCCTCGGAAGCTTTCTTT. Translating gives CASSLAQGASEAFF.